The entry below describes one TCR beta chain. Its antigen remains unknown. This sample was included in a study of T cell responses to AZD1222 COVID-19 vaccine. Overall study: Researchers grouped second doses given at about 4 or about 12 weeks into one pool.

Points from the study as a whole: There were mostly white British donors and more females than males, and clonal diversity was possibly underestimated. Across spike, vaccine-associated CD4 TCRs were found, dominant at 160-218 and 743-854. Recipients of AZD1222 seropositive at baseline numbered only 6 or 7.

Assay: immunoSEQ multiplex PCR; the TCRdb copy retains only in-frame clones and omits some. The sample has 130,000 to 150,000 clones; 85% to 95% are singletons. CDR1 MNHEY and CDR2 SVGAGI come from the germline V gene. The CDR3 sequence is 14 residues long. V was clipped by 2 bases and J by 7 bases, with 9 bases between them. This receptor was identified in an adult in good health. The material sequenced was peripheral blood, taken on day 0 of AZD1222 vaccination. The chain is built from TRBV6-5 and TRBJ1-6; possibly TRBD1 for D (6 bases). CDR3 bases: TGTGCCAGCAGTTACCGGGGGGCCAATTCACCCCTCCACTTT. This translates into CASSYRGANSPLHF.